This entry describes one T cell receptor (beta chain). Its antigen is as yet unknown. This was the immunoSEQ version 4 assay in survey mode. Assay: immunoSEQ multiplex PCR; the TCRdb copy retains only in-frame clones and omits some. Of some 41,000 clones listed, 80% were seen once; the top ten hold roughly 1.5%. This record belongs to a study of persistence of HIV-infected CD4 T cells. Germline CDR1 reads SGHRS; CDR2 reads YFSETQ. V lost 4 bases to trimming and J lost 1 base, with 12 bases between them. The CDR3 spans 16 residues. Study-wide results and limits: Degenerate expanded CDR3beta sequences were enriched among CMV- and Gag-responding cells.

Stimulation used 10 ug/mL lysate from CMV-infected fibroblasts. CD40L-negative CD69-negative CD45RO-high memory CD4+ T cells were sorted as populations depleted of antigen-responding cells. Before stimulation, PBMCs underwent CD8+ T cell depletion. This rearrangement joins TRBV5-1 to TRBJ2-6, with D unclear. The sample in question was CD4+ T cells sorted from PBMCs after roughly 19-hour stimulation, obtained from a patient who received antiretroviral therapy. This clonotype was sampled from an adult man with HIV who was CMV-seropositive. The CDR3 DNA reads as TGCGCCAGCAGCCCGGCGGCAGGATCTGGGGCCAACGTCCTGACTTTC. Protein sequence: CASSPAAGSGANVLTF.